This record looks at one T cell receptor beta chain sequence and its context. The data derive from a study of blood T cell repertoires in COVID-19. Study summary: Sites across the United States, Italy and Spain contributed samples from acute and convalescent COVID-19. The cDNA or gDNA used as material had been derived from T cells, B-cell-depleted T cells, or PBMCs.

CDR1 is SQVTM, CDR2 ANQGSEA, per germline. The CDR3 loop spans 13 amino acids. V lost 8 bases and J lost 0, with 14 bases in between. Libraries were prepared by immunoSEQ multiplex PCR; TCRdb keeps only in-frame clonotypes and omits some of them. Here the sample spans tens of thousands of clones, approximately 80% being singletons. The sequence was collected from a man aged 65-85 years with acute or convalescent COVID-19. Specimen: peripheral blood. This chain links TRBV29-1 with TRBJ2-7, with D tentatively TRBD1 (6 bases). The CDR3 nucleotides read TGCAGCTACGGACTGGACAGCTCCTACGAGCAGTACTTC. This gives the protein CSYGLDSSYEQYF.